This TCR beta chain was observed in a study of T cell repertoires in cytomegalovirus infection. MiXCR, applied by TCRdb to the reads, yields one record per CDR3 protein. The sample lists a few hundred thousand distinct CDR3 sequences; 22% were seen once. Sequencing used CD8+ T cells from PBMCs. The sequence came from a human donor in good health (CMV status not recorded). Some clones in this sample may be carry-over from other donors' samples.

DNA of the CDR3: TGTGCCAGCAGCTTTTTGGGTGATGAAGCTTTCTTT. It yields the protein CASSFLGDEAFF. The chain is built from TRBV7-9 and TRBJ1-1; D gene uncertain. Per the germline V gene, CDR1 is SEHNR and CDR2 is FQNEAQ (reference sequence). CDR3 length equals 12 residues. V lost 3 bases, J lost 7 bases, and 9 bases lay in between.